This is a list of T cell receptor beta chains from one sample in a study of early T cells in non-severe SARS-CoV-2 infection. MiXCR was run by TCRdb on the 5' RACE reads, yielding one entry per CDR3 protein. The repertoire holds about 49,000 distinct CDR3 sequences, with over 9.5% as singletons. The sequencing sample was made of whole blood. These receptors originate from an adult who was a healthcare worker with PCR-confirmed SARS-CoV-2 infection or an uninfected control (not recorded which). The CDR3 runs from the conserved cysteine through the conserved F or W. A D gene is named only where the DNA matches it firmly. The size field is filled for only some rows; it gives once, few, many or a size class.

J | size | V | D | DNA | CDR3
TRBJ2-2 | few | TRBV6-5 | . | TGTGCCAGCAGTCGGACAAAGGACCCCGGGGAGCTGTTTTTT | CASSRTKDPGELFF
TRBJ1-5 | few | TRBV2 | . | TGTGCCAGCAGCTACCCAAACCACAGGGTAGTTGATCAGCCCCAGCATTTT | CASSYPNHRVVDQPQHF
TRBJ2-7 | many | TRBV5-1 | . | TGCGCCAGCAGCTTGGATGCTGTTAGCGCGGACGAGCAGTACTTC | CASSLDAVSADEQYF
TRBJ2-7 | . | TRBV7-9 | TRBD1 | TGTGCCAGCAGCTTTCTCGGGCCGGGACAGGGCGCCTACGAGCAGTACTTC | CASSFLGPGQGAYEQYF
TRBJ2-4 | many | TRBV20-1 | TRBD1 | TGCAGTGCTAGAGTCAGAGGGACAGGGGGCATAGCCAAAAACATTCAGTACTTC | CSARVRGTGGIAKNIQYF
TRBJ1-4 | many | TRBV30 | . | TGTGCCTGGAGTCAGGGCTTAGGTGGTAAAAAACTGTTTTTT | CAWSQGLGGKKLFF
TRBJ2-1 | . | TRBV6-6 | TRBD1 | TGTGCCAGCAGTCCCGGGACAGGAGTCTTCAATGAGCAGTTCTTC | CASSPGTGVFNEQFF
TRBJ2-5 | few | TRBV7-6 | . | TGTGCCAGCAGCTTAGGGACTCATCAAGAGACCCAGTACTTC | CASSLGTHQETQYF
TRBJ2-6 | . | TRBV12-3/TRBV12-4 | . | TGTGCCAGCAGTTTAGTACAGTTTCCCGTCCTGACTTTC | CASSLVQFPVLTF
TRBJ1-1 | many | TRBV12-3/TRBV12-4 | . | TGTGCCAGCAGTTTTCAACTGGCCACTGAAGCTTTCTTT | CASSFQLATEAFF
TRBJ2-3 | many | TRBV3-1 | TRBD2 | TGTGCCAGCAGCCAAATCGGGGGGGCGTCAGATACGCAGTATTTT | CASSQIGGASDTQYF
TRBJ2-7 | many | TRBV10-3 | TRBD2 | TGTGCCATCAGTGCGAGTCTAGCGGGAGCAGGATTAGACCACGAGCAGTACTTC | CAISASLAGAGLDHEQYF
TRBJ1-6 | few | TRBV20-1 | TRBD1 | TGCAGTGCTAGAGGCCGCGGGACAGGGCCGAGCTCCTATAATTCACCCCTCCACTTT | CSARGRGTGPSSYNSPLHF
TRBJ2-6 | many | TRBV3-1 | TRBD2 | TGTGCCAGCAGCCGCCGGACTAGCGGGATCGGGGCCAACGTCCTGACTTTC | CASSRRTSGIGANVLTF
TRBJ2-1 | few | TRBV18 | . | TGTGCCAGCTCACCCGCTACTAGCTCCTATGAGCAGTTCTTC | CASSPATSSYEQFF
TRBJ1-1 | . | TRBV9 | . | TGTGCCAGCAGCTCGAGGGGACGACTGGACACTGAAGCTTTCTTT | CASSSRGRLDTEAFF
TRBJ2-7 | many | TRBV7-8 | . | TGTGCCAGCAGCCATGATACTCACGAGCAGTACTTC | CASSHDTHEQYF
TRBJ2-7 | . | TRBV5-1 | TRBD2 | TGCGCCAGCAGCTTGGAAACTAGCGGCTACGAGCAGTACTTC | CASSLETSGYEQYF
TRBJ1-1 | . | TRBV6-6 | TRBD1 | TGTGCCAGCAGTCAACGGACAGGGGGGGTGATCTCTGAAGCTTTCTTT | CASSQRTGGVISEAFF
TRBJ2-2 | . | TRBV24-1 | . | TGTGCCTCCAGGGAGAAGAACACCGGGGAGCTGTTTTTT | CASREKNTGELFF
TRBJ2-5 | . | TRBV18 | . | TGTGCCAGCTCACCCTGGGACGGTGAAGAGACCCAGTACTTC | CASSPWDGEETQYF
TRBJ2-1 | many | TRBV6-4 | TRBD2 | TGTGCCAGCAGTGACGGTGCGGGAGCCCTCAATGAGCAGTTCTTC | CASSDGAGALNEQFF
TRBJ2-3 | many | TRBV7-9 | . | TGTGCCAGCAGCGTACGTCAGGGGACAGATACGCAGTATTTT | CASSVRQGTDTQYF
TRBJ2-3 | few | TRBV13 | . | TGTGCCAGCAGCTTATGGAGTAGCACAGATACGCAGTATTTT | CASSLWSSTDTQYF
TRBJ2-3 | . | TRBV7-8 | . | TGTGCCAGCAGTCGGGGTAGCCGTACAGATACGCAGTATTTT | CASSRGSRTDTQYF